Shown below are 2 T cell receptor beta chains from a single sample sequenced in a study of blood T cells in healthy people across ages. It was with a sample-barcoded 5' primer and a J-beta primer mix that a second PCR of about 6 to 12 cycles was run. MiXCR was run by TCRdb on the 5' RACE reads, yielding one entry per CDR3 protein. The sample gives fewer than 2 million distinct CDR3 sequences, 30% to 40% of which show up once; under 25% is in the top ten. Specimen: blood. The source is a human donor in good health.

There are a few counts of this clonotype. The chain couples TRBV6-5 to TRBJ2-1, with 9 bases fitting TRBD1. The V and J ends lost 5 bases and 7 bases, in that order; junction bases with no gene match: 9. The germline V gene encodes CDR1 MNHEY and CDR2 SVGAGI. CDR3 size: 15 residues. The CDR3 reads CASSDLQGARNEQFF. CDR3 coding DNA: TGTGCCAGCAGTGACTTACAGGGGGCGCGGAATGAGCAGTTCTTC.

V gene TRBV4-2 combines with J gene TRBJ2-3; 11 nucleotides match TRBD1. CDR1 and CDR2 (germline): LGHNA, YNFKEQ. This CDR3 contains 16 residues. Trimming at V came to 1 base and at J to 3 bases, leaving 3 bases not matched to a gene. The CDR3 DNA sequence: TGTGCCAGCAGCCAAGGGGGACAGGGGGATACAGATACGCAGTATTTT. This gives the protein CASSQGGQGDTDTQYF.